Each of the 28 T cell receptor beta chains below was sequenced from the same sample in a study of cytomegalovirus exposure and HLA in healthy donors. Method: immunoSEQ multiplex PCR; TCRdb's copy keeps in-frame clones and lacks some. The sample has some 110,000 clones, about 91% seen once. The specimen was PBMCs. Every receptor here comes from a man aged 18-30 years in good health and CMV-seronegative.

The chain uses TRBV6-6 and TRBJ2-1; 7 nucleotides match TRBD1. Germline V gives CDR1 MNHNY, CDR2 SVGAGI (reference sequence). This CDR3 contains 16 residues. The ends lost 4 bases at V and 5 bases at J; junction bases unmatched: 11. CDR3 sequence (DNA): TGTGCCAGCAGTTCCCCCGCTCGGGACAGCAACAATGAGCAGTTCTTC. It codes for CASSSPARDSNNEQFF.

J is TRBJ1-1 and V is TRBV19, with TRBD1 identical over 8 bases. The CDR3 totals 15 residues. CDR1 LNHDA and CDR2 SQIVND come from the germline V gene (reference sequence). V gave up 2 bases and J gave up 5 bases; unmatched junction bases: 7. The CDR3 DNA reads TGTGCCAGTAGTATAAGACAGGGGATGGGAACTGAAGCTTTCTTT. Translated, it gives CASSIRQGMGTEAFF.

This chain connects TRBV7-6 to TRBJ2-5; 7 positions agree with TRBD1. The V gene's germline CDR1 is SGHVS and CDR2 FNYEAQ. This CDR3 comprises 16 residues. The V gene end was trimmed by 1 base and the J gene end by 4 bases; junction bases not matched to a gene: 9. The DNA for the CDR3 is TGTGCCAGCAGCTTAGAATCGTTAGGGGGCGTAGAGACCCAGTACTTC. As protein: CASSLESLGGVETQYF.

This rearrangement joins TRBV7-2 to TRBJ2-1; 12 bases map to TRBD1. The germline gives CDR1 SGHTA, CDR2 FQGNSA. V shed 3 bases, J shed 14 bases, and the junction held 14 bases outside the gene matches. The CDR3 is made up of 16 amino acids. CDR3 DNA sequence: TGTGCCAGCAGCTTGAGACGCGGGACAGGGGGCGGAACGGAGTTCTTC. This codes for CASSLRRGTGGGTEFF.

This chain connects TRBV4-1 to TRBJ2-1; D is ambiguous. CDR1 and CDR2 from the germline V gene are MGHRA and YSYEKL. This CDR3 comprises 13 residues. Trimming removed 1 base at V and 2 bases at J, with 3 bases between. CDR3 DNA sequence: TGCGCCAGCAGCCAAGCTACCTACAATGAGCAGTTCTTC. It encodes CASSQATYNEQFF.

The gene calls are TRBV19 and TRBJ1-5; 8 positions agree with TRBD1. V gave up 5 bases and J gave up 4 bases; unmatched junction bases: 4. Germline V gene lookup returns CDR1 LNHDA and CDR2 SQIVND (reference sequence). CDR3 size: 14 residues. CDR3 in DNA: TGTGCCAGTAGTCCGAGACAGGGGAATCAGCCCCAGCATTTT. It translates to CASSPRQGNQPQHF.

This chain links TRBV27 with TRBJ2-5, with TRBD1 matching 7 bases. Germline V gives CDR1 MNHEY, CDR2 SMNVEV (reference sequence). J gave up 0 bases and V 3 bases, and 13 bases lay outside the gene matches. The CDR3 spans 18 residues. CDR3: CASSFSVGGQKYQETQYF. The CDR3 nucleotides read TGTGCCAGCAGTTTCTCTGTAGGGGGCCAGAAGTACCAAGAGACCCAGTACTTC.

This chain links TRBV10-3 with TRBJ2-5, with TRBD1 identical over 7 bases. The CDR3 totals 18 residues. Unmatched junction bases numbered 13, after V lost 0 bases and J lost 3 bases. In germline, CDR1 is ENHRY, CDR2 SYGVKD. CDR3: CAISESLRSGTEKETQYF. CDR3 nucleotide sequence: TGTGCCATCAGTGAGTCGCTAAGGAGTGGGACAGAAAAAGAGACCCAGTACTTC.

The genes are TRBV5-6 and TRBJ2-5; 10 nucleotides line up with TRBD1. The germline gives CDR1 SGHDT, CDR2 YYEEEE. The CDR3 length is 15 residues. V shed 2 bases, J shed 4 bases, and the junction held 5 bases outside the gene matches. This chain's CDR3 is CASSLRTGGGETQYF. CDR3 sequence (DNA): TGTGCCAGCAGCTTACGGACAGGGGGAGGAGAGACCCAGTACTTC. Full variable domain (missing parts from reference TRBV5-6 and TRBJ2-5): DAGVTQSPTHLIKTRGQQVTLRCSPKSGHDTVSWYQQALGQGPQFIFQYYEEEERQRGNFPDRFSGHQFPNYSSELNVNALLLGDSALYLCASSLRTGGGETQYFGPGTRLLVL.

The rearrangement uses TRBV15 and TRBJ1-1, with D hard to call. The CDR3 is 13 amino acids. Germline assignment: CDR1 LNHNV and CDR2 YYDKDF (reference sequence). Trimming left V 2 bases short and J 0 bases short, with 4 bases between. The CDR3 spells CATSRSVNTEAFF. The CDR3 region has the DNA TGTGCCACCAGCAGATCGGTGAACACTGAAGCTTTCTTT.

The CDR3 DNA sequence: TGTGCCAGCGGAGAGAAAGGGACACCTCCGGGAGAGCTGTTTTTT. Protein sequence: CASGEKGTPPGELFF. The chain carries TRBV2 and TRBJ2-2, with a possible D match to TRBD1 (6 bases). This CDR3 is built from 15 residues. Germline V gives CDR1 SNHLY, CDR2 FYNNEI. The V and J ends lost 8 bases and 11 bases respectively, with 24 bases between them.

Concerning this clone: Compared with germline, one end of the junction differs, possibly owing to a read error. V usage is TRBV30 and J usage is TRBJ2-3, with a weak D call TRBD1 (5 bases). The length of the CDR3 is 14 residues. Germline loops: CDR1 GTSNPN, CDR2 SVGIG (reference sequence). CDR3 nucleotide sequence: TGTGCTTGGACGGCAGGGCAGGGTGCAGATACGCAGTATTTT. As protein: CAWTAGQGADTQYF. The full variable domain, with the rest looked up from reference TRBV30 and TRBJ2-3, is SQTIHQWPATLVQPVGSPLSLECTVEGTSNPNLYWYRQAAGRGLQLLFYSVGIGQISSEVPQNLSASRPQDRQFILSSKKLLLSDSGFYLCAWTAGQGADTQYFGPGTRLTVL.

The rearrangement links TRBV29-1 to TRBJ1-1; D call uncertain. V was clipped by 7 bases and J by 0 bases, with 12 bases between them. The germline V gene has CDR1 SQVTM and CDR2 ANQGSEA. The CDR3 consists of 13 residues. The CDR3 DNA is TGCAGCGGGGAGGCAGAAATGAACACTGAAGCTTTCTTT. Protein: CSGEAEMNTEAFF.

The chain uses TRBV30 and TRBJ1-3; D is uncertain. The V end lost 2 bases, the J end lost 0 bases, and 14 bases lay between the germline ends. Germline CDR1 GTSNPN, CDR2 SVGIG (reference sequence). The CDR3 has 16 residues. CDR3: CAWSNPSRDSGNTIYF. The CDR3 DNA reads TGTGCCTGGAGTAACCCGTCCCGGGACTCTGGAAACACCATATATTTT. The whole variable domain, filled in from reference TRBV30 and TRBJ1-3, reads SQTIHQWPATLVQPVGSPLSLECTVEGTSNPNLYWYRQAAGRGLQLLFYSVGIGQISSEVPQNLSASRPQDRQFILSSKKLLLSDSGFYLCAWSNPSRDSGNTIYFGEGSWLTVV.

The gene calls are TRBV30 and TRBJ1-1; D might be TRBD1 (6 bases). The CDR3 has 13 residues. V shed 2 bases and J shed 11 bases, with 18 bases lying between them. Germline V gene data show CDR1 as GTSNPN and CDR2 as SVGIG (reference sequence). The CDR3 sequence: CAWSFQGSLGAFF. The CDR3 DNA follows: TGTGCCTGGAGTTTCCAGGGGAGCTTAGGGGCTTTCTTT.

The rearrangement uses TRBV29-1 and TRBJ1-3, with no clear D. Germline CDR1 reads SQVTM; CDR2 reads ANQGSEA. Trimming cost V 1 base and J 0 bases, with 7 bases left between them. The CDR3 covers 14 residues. Written as DNA, the CDR3 is TGCAGCGTTGAAGGGCGGTACTCTGGAAACACCATATATTTT. It codes for CSVEGRYSGNTIYF.

This clone showed up just a few times. The chain has TRBV9 and TRBJ2-1; 12 positions match TRBD2. The CDR3 consists of 16 residues. Trimming removed 0 bases from V and 9 bases from J; junction bases left unmatched: 7. Germline values: CDR1 SGDLS, CDR2 YYNGEE. CDR3 sequence reads: CASSVAASGRAVEQFF. In DNA form, the CDR3 reads TGTGCCAGCAGCGTAGCAGCTAGCGGGAGGGCCGTTGAGCAGTTCTTC.

The rearrangement links TRBV5-5 to TRBJ2-5; TRBD2 might be the D (5 bases). This CDR3 spans 14 amino acids. Trimming removed 0 bases at V and 3 bases at J, with 9 bases between. Germline V gives CDR1 SGHKS, CDR2 YYEKEE (reference sequence). CDR3 residues: CASSLVPEEETQYF. CDR3 coding DNA: TGTGCCAGCAGCTTGGTACCGGAGGAAGAGACCCAGTACTTC.

The gene calls are TRBV6-5 and TRBJ1-2, with TRBD1 as a possible D gene (5 bases). Germline CDR1 and CDR2: MNHEY and SVGAGI. This CDR3 region has 14 residues. Trimming cost V 5 bases and J 5 bases, with 15 bases left between them. The DNA for the CDR3 is TGTGCCAGCAGTACAATTCAGGGTGCATATGGCTACACCTTC. It encodes CASSTIQGAYGYTF.

The chain combines TRBV10-3 with TRBJ1-3, with 7 nucleotides matching TRBD1. This CDR3 contains 17 residues. The trim removed 1 base at V and 0 bases at J, leaving 6 bases unmatched. Germline V gives CDR1 ENHRY, CDR2 SYGVKD. The CDR3 protein is CAISEYSGTDSGNTIYF. Here the CDR3 DNA reads TGTGCCATCAGTGAGTACTCCGGGACAGACTCTGGAAACACCATATATTTT.

CDR3 coding DNA: TGTGCCAGCAGCTTTACAGGGGGCTACGAGCAGTACTTC. It is translated as CASSFTGGYEQYF. V gene TRBV7-2 combines with J gene TRBJ2-7; the match to TRBD1 covers 8 bases. The CDR3 covers 13 residues. The V segment lost 3 bases and the J segment 3 bases; nucleotides outside the gene matches: 1. The V gene's germline CDR1 is SGHTA and CDR2 FQGNSA.

This clone was seen more than once but under ten times. This chain joins TRBV28 and TRBJ1-5, with 8 bases matching TRBD1. The length of the CDR3 is 16 residues. Trimming took 2 bases from V and 1 from J; bases not matched to a gene: 4. Germline loops: CDR1 MDHEN, CDR2 SYDVKM. The CDR3 nucleotides are TGTGCCAGCAGTTTAAGACAGGGGAGAAGCAATCAGCCCCAGCATTTT. Encoded protein: CASSLRQGRSNQPQHF.

The chain carries TRBV19 and TRBJ2-7, with D perhaps TRBD2 (6 bases). The length of the CDR3 is 16 residues. With 4 bases removed from V and 3 bases from J, the gap between germline ends came to 19 bases. The germline CDR1 and CDR2 sequences are LNHDA and SQIVND (reference sequence). CDR3 residues: CASSTQLAGQSYEQYF. CDR3 DNA: TGTGCCAGTAGTACCCAACTTGCGGGGCAAAGCTACGAGCAGTACTTC.

V gene TRBV28 combines with J gene TRBJ1-5, with D tentatively TRBD1 (6 bases). Germline V CDR1 and CDR2: MDHEN, SYDVKM. Trimming shortened V by 6 bases and J by 4 bases, and 10 bases separated the two germline ends. The CDR3 runs to 13 residues. For the CDR3, the DNA is TGTGCCAGCAGCAAGGGGGGGAATCAGCCCCAGCATTTT. Protein product: CASSKGGNQPQHF.

V and J are TRBV7-8 and TRBJ1-5, with D perhaps matching TRBD1 (5 bases). The ends were cut back, 1 base at V and 3 bases at J, with 10 bases in the middle. Germline V lookup: CDR1 SGHVS, CDR2 FQNEAQ. The CDR3 totals 15 residues. This CDR3 is CASSLETGDNQPQHF. Here the CDR3 DNA reads TGTGCCAGCAGCTTAGAAACAGGAGACAATCAGCCCCAGCATTTT.

This sequence joins TRBV27 and TRBJ2-1; 7 bases fit TRBD1. CDR3 length: 12 amino acids. V lost 3 bases to trimming and J lost 9 bases; unmatched junction nucleotides: 2. Germline-derived CDR1 and CDR2 are MNHEY and SMNVEV (reference sequence). Here the CDR3 reads CASSFSGGEQFF. For the CDR3, the DNA is TGTGCCAGCAGTTTTTCAGGGGGTGAGCAGTTCTTC.

This chain uses TRBV27 with TRBJ1-5; 7 bases align to TRBD1. The CDR3 is 14 residues long. V trimming: 3 bases; J trimming: 4 bases; junction bases outside the gene matches: 3. Germline CDR1 is MNHEY and CDR2 is SMNVEV (reference sequence). CDR3 sequence: CASSFGQENQPQHF. DNA of the CDR3: TGTGCCAGCAGTTTCGGACAGGAGAATCAGCCCCAGCATTTT.

CDR3 nucleotides: TGTGCCAGCAGTTCCGACAGGGTTAGTTTGTTGGAGACCCAGTACTTC. This translates into CASSSDRVSLLETQYF. This rearrangement joins TRBV27 to TRBJ2-5, with 7 bases aligning to TRBD1. After removal of 4 bases from V and 5 bases from J, the junction contained 13 bases not matched to a gene. Per the germline V gene, CDR1 is MNHEY and CDR2 is SMNVEV (reference sequence). CDR3 length: 16 amino acids.